One and the same sample provided the 7 T cell receptor beta chains below, sequenced in a study of tumor and adjacent non-tumor tissue in lung cancer. The template was RNA from unsorted bulk tissue. Three rounds of nested PCR, following a modified ARM-PCR protocol, produced the TCRbeta library. TCRdb itself ran the multiplex PCR reads through MiXCR, one entry per CDR3 protein. This table holds fewer than 120,000 distinct CDR3 sequences, approximately 87% found once. Sequencing used lung tumor tissue. These receptors were collected from a man in his 70s with non-small cell lung cancer.

About this clonotype itself: A much larger clonotype is one base distant, so this may be a read error. The chain couples TRBV18 to TRBJ2-5; TRBD2 matches at 12 bases. The CDR3 covers 16 residues. Germline CDR1 reads KGHSH; CDR2 reads LQKENI. The V and J ends lost 4 bases and 1 base, in that order; junction bases with no gene match: 4. CDR3 region: CASSRLAGVSQETQYF. Here the CDR3 DNA reads TGTGCCAGCTCACGACTAGCGGGGGTATCCCAAGAGACCCAGTACTTC.

A word on this clonotype: Given a much more abundant clone one base away, this may be a read error. The CDR3 sequence is CASRWDSINSPLHF. CDR3 in DNA: TGCGCCAGCCGCTGGGACAGCATTAATTCACCCCTCCACTTT. The gene calls are TRBV5-1 and TRBJ1-6, with TRBD1 matching over 7 bases. The CDR3 totals 14 residues. V lost 7 bases to trimming and J lost 6 bases; unmatched junction nucleotides: 7. Per germline, CDR1 SGHRS and CDR2 YFSETQ.

This clonotype was picked up a small number of times. In this CDR3 the conserved last residue, phenylalanine or tryptophan, is missing, so a read error is likely. This chain joins TRBV6-2 or TRBV6-3 and TRBJ2-1; the D is unclear. Germline V CDR1 and CDR2: MNHEY, SVGEGT. The CDR3 consists of 15 residues. The chain's CDR3 is CAGSPGLGNTNEQFS. Here the CDR3 DNA reads TGTGCCGGCAGTCCGGGTCTAGGCAATACCAATGAGCAGTTCTCC.

On this clonotype: As the CDR3 is not closed by the conserved phenylalanine or tryptophan, this likely results from a read error. The chain has TRBV12-3 or TRBV12-4 and TRBJ1-5; no reliable D call. V gave up 3 bases and J gave up 5 bases, with 11 bases separating them. The CDR3 runs 14 residues. CDR3 bases: TGTGCCAGCAGTTTGGCAAGAGCCTATCAGCCCCAGCATTAT. This translates into CASSLARAYQPQHY.

Worth noting for this clonotype: The junction and the germline gene differ at one end; a read error may be behind it. This chain uses TRBV11-1 with TRBJ1-2; the D is unclear. Germline values: CDR1 SGHAT, CDR2 FQDESV (reference sequence). The CDR3 length is 12 residues. The CDR3 region is CTSSVYRYGYTF. In DNA form, the CDR3 reads TGTACCAGCAGCGTATACAGATATGGCTACACTTTC.

On this clonotype itself: No conserved phenylalanine or tryptophan is present at the end of the CDR3, so a read error is the likely explanation. The chain employs TRBV10-3 and TRBJ2-7, with TRBD2 matching 8 bases. This CDR3 is 16 amino acids long. J gave up 4 bases and V 0 bases, and 8 bases lay outside the gene matches. CDR1 is ENHRY and CDR2 is SYGVKD in the germline V gene. The CDR3 DNA sequence: TGTGCCATCAGTGAGTCTGTAGCGGGAAGGCCGTACGAGCAGTACCTC. Translating it yields CAISESVAGRPYEQYL.

Regarding this clonotype: A read error may produce the germline difference seen at one junction end. The chain combines TRBV12-5 with TRBJ1-1; 8 bases agree with TRBD1. This CDR3 is 18 amino acids long. The germline V gene encodes CDR1 LGHNT and CDR2 FRNRAP. The chain's CDR3 is CASALELSGQGAMTEAFF. CDR3 DNA sequence: TGTGCTAGTGCTTTGGAACTATCAGGGCAGGGGGCGATGACTGAAGCTTTCTTT.